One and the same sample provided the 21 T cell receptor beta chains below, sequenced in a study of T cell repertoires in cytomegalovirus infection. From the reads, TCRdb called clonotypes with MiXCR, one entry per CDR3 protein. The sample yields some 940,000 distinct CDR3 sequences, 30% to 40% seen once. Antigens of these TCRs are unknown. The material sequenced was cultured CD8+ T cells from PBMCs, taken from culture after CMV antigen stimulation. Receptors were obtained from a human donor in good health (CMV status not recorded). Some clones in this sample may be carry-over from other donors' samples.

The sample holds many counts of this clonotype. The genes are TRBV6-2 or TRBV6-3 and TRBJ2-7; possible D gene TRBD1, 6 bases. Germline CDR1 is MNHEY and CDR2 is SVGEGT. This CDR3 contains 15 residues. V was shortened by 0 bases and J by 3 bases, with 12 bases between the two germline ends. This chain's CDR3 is CASSYSARGYYEQYV. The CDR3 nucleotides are TGTGCCAGCAGTTACTCGGCCAGGGGCTACTACGAGCAGTACGTC.

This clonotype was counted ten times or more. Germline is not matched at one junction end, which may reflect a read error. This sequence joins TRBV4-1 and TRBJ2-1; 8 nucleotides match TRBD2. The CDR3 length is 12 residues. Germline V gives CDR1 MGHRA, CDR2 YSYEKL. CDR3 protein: CASSQAGDEQFF. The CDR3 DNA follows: TGTGCCAGCAGTCAAGCGGGGGATGAGCAGTTCTTC.

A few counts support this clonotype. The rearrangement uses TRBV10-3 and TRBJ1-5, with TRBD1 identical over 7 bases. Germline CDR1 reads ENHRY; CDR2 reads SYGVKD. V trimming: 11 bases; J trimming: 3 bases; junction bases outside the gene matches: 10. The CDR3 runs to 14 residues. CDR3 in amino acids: CASKSGQDNQPQHF. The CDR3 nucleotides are TGTGCCTCTAAATCCGGACAGGACAATCAGCCCCAGCATTTT.

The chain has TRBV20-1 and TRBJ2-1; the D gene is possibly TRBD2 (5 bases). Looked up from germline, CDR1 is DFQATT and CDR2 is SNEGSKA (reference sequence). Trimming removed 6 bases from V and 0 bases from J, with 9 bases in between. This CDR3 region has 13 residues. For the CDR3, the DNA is TGCAGTGCCCTGGGGAGCTCCTACAATGAGCAGTTCTTC. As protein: CSALGSSYNEQFF.

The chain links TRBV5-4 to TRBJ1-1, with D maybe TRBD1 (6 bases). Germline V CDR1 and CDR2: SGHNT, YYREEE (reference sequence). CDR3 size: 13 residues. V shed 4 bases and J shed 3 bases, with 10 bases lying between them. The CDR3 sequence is CASSDTGHTEAFF. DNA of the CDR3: TGTGCCAGCAGCGACACAGGGCACACTGAAGCTTTCTTT.

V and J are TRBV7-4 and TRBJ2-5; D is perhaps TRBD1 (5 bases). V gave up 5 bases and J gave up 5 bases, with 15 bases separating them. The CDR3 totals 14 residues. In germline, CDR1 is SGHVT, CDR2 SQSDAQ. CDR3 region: CASSPPGLGETQYF. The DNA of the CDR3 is TGTGCCAGCAGCCCTCCAGGGTTAGGGGAGACCCAGTACTTC.

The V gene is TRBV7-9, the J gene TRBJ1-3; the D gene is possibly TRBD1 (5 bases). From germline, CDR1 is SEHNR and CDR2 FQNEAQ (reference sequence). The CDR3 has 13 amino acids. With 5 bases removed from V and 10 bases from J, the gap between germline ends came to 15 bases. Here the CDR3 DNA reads TGTGCCAGCAGCCGTCGGGGCCCGCGAACCATATATTTT. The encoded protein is CASSRRGPRTIYF.

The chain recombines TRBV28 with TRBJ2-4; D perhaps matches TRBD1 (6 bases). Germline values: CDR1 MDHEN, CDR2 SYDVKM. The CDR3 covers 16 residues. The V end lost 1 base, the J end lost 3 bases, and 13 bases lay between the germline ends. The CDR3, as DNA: TGTGCCAGCAGTTTATATGCACAGGGAAACAAAAACATTCAGTACTTC. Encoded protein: CASSLYAQGNKNIQYF.

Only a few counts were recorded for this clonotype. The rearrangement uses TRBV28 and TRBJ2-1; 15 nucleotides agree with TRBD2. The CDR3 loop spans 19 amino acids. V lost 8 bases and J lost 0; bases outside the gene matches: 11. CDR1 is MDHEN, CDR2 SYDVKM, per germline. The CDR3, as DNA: TGTGCCAGCTCTAAGGCCGGGACTAGCGGGGGGTCCTCCTACAATGAGCAGTTCTTC. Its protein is CASSKAGTSGGSSYNEQFF.

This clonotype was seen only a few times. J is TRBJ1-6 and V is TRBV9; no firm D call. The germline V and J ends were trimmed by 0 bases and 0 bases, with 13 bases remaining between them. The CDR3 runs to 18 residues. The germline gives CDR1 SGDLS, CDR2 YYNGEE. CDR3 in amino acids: CASSVDGREGSYNSPLHF. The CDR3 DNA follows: TGTGCCAGCAGCGTAGATGGGAGGGAGGGCTCCTATAATTCACCCCTCCACTTT.

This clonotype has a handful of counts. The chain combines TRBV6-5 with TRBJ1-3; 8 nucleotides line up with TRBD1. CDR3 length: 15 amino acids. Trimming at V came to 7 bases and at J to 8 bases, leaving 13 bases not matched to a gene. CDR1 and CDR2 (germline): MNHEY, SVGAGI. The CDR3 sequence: CASTPGQGALDTIYF. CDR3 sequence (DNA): TGTGCCAGCACCCCCGGACAGGGTGCGTTAGACACCATATATTTT.

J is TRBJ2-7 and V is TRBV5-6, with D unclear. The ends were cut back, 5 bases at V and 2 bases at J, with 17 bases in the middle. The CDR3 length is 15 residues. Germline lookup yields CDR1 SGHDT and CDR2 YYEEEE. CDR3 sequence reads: CASRTTASPPYEQYF. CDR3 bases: TGTGCCAGCAGAACGACCGCATCACCGCCCTACGAGCAGTACTTC.

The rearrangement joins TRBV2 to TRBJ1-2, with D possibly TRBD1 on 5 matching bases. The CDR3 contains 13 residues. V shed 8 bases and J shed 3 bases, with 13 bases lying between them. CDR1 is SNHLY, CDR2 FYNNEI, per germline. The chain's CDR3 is CASRWGGHYGYTF. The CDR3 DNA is TGTGCCAGCCGCTGGGGCGGACACTATGGCTACACCTTC. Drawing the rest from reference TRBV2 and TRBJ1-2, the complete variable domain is EPEVTQTPSHQVTQMGQEVILRCVPISNHLYFYWYRQILGQKVEFLVSFYNNEISEKSEIFDDQFSVERPDGSNFTLKIRSTKLEDSAMYFCASRWGGHYGYTFGSGTRLTVV.

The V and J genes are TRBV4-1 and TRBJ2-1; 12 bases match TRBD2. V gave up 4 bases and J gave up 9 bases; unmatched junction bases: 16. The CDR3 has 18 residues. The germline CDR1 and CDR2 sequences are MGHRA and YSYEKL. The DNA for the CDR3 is TGCGCCAGCAGCCGCCGACTAGCGGGGGCCAACCTCGGGGTTGAGCAGTTCTTC. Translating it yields CASSRRLAGANLGVEQFF.

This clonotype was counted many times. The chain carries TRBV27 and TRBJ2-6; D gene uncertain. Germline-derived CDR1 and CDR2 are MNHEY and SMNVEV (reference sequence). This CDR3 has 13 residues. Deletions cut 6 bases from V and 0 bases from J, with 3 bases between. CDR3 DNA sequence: TGTGCCAGCAGCTCCTCTGGGGCCAACGTCCTGACTTTC. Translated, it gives CASSSSGANVLTF.

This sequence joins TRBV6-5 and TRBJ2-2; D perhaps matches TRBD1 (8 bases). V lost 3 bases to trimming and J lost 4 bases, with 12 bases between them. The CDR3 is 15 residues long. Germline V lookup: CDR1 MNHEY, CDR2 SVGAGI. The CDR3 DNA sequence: TGTGCCAGCAGTTATACAGGGGGGGTCACCGGGGAGCTGTTTTTT. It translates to CASSYTGGVTGELFF.

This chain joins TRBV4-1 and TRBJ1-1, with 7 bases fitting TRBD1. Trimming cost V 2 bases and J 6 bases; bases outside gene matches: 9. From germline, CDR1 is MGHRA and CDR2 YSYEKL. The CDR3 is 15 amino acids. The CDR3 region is CASSQLTGQRAEAFF. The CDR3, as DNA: TGCGCCAGCAGCCAACTGACAGGGCAACGAGCTGAAGCTTTCTTT.

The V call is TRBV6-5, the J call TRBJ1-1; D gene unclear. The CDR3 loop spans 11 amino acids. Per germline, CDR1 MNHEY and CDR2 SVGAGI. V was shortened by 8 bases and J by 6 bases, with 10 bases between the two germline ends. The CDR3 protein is CASLGPSEAFF. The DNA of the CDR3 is TGTGCCAGCCTCGGACCCTCTGAAGCTTTCTTT.

The CDR3 region has the DNA TGTGCCAGCAGCTTAAGGGCCAAGGGGGACACCTATAATTCACCCCTCCACTTT. This codes for CASSLRAKGDTYNSPLHF. The V call is TRBV7-2, the J call TRBJ1-6, with D possibly matching TRBD1 (6 bases). The CDR3 runs 18 residues. V was pared by 2 bases and J by 2 bases, with 16 bases between. Per the germline V gene, CDR1 is SGHTA and CDR2 is FQGNSA.

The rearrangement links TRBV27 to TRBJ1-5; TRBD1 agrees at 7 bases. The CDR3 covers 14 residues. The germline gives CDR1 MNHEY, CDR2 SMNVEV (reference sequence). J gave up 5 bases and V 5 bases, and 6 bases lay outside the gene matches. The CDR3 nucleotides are TGTGCCAGCAGTGCAGGGGGAAGTTATCAGCCCCAGCATTTT. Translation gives CASSAGGSYQPQHF.

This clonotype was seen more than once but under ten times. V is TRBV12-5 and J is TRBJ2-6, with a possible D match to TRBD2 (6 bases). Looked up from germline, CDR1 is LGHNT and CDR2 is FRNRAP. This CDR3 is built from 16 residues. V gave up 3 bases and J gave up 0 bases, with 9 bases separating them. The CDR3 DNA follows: TGTGCTAGTGGTTTTAGCGGAGACTCTGGGGCCAACGTCCTGACTTTC. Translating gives CASGFSGDSGANVLTF.